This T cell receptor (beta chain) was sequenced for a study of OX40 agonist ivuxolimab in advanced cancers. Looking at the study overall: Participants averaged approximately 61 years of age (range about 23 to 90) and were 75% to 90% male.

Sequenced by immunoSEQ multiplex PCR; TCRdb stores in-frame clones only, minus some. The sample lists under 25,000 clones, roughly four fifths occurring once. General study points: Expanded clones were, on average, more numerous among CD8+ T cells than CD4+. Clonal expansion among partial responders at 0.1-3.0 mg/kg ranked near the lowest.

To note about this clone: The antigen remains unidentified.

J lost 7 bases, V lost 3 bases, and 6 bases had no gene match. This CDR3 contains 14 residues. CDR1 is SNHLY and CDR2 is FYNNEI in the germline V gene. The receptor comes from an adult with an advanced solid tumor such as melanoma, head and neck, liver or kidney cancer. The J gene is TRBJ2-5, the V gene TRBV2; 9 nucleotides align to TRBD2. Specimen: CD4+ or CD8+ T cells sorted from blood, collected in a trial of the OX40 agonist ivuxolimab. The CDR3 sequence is CASSELAGRGTQYF. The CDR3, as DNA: TGTGCCAGCAGTGAGCTAGCGGGGCGGGGGACCCAGTACTTC.